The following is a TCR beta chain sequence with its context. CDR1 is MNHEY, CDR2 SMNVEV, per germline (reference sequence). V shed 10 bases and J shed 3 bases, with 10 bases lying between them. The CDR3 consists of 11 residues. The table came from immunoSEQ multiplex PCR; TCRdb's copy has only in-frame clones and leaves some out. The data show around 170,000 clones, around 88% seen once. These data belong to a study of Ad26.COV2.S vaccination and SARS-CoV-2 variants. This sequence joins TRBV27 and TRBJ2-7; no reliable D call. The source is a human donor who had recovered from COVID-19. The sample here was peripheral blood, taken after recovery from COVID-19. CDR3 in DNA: TGTGCCACGAGAGATCACTACGAGCAGTACTTC. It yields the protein CATRDHYEQYF.